This passage covers 21 T cell receptor beta chains from one sample sequenced in a study of cytomegalovirus exposure and HLA in healthy donors. Amplification used 60 Vbeta primers and 13 Jbeta primers. Some clones are missing from TCRdb's copy, which holds only in-frame ones; the method was immunoSEQ multiplex PCR. The sample has roughly 120,000 clones; more than 60% are singletons. The sequenced sample was PBMCs. Source of these receptors: a woman between 40 and 55 years old in good health and CMV-seronegative.

The chain uses TRBV5-6 and TRBJ2-7, with a tentative D call TRBD1 (7 bases). Trimming left V 1 base short and J 4 bases short, with 21 bases between. The CDR3 loop spans 17 amino acids. Germline V gene lookup returns CDR1 SGHDT and CDR2 YYEEEE. Written as DNA, the CDR3 is TGTGCCAGCAGCTTGTTGGGCGGGACCGGGACAGATTACGAGCAGTACTTC. Its translation is CASSLLGGTGTDYEQYF.

V gene TRBV28 combines with J gene TRBJ1-5; the match to TRBD1 covers 9 bases. V trimming: 1 base; J trimming: 5 bases; junction bases outside the gene matches: 9. Germline assignment: CDR1 MDHEN and CDR2 SYDVKM. CDR3 length: 17 amino acids. The CDR3 loop reads CASSLSVDRGGDQPQHF. DNA of the CDR3: TGTGCCAGCAGTTTATCCGTGGACAGGGGAGGAGATCAGCCCCAGCATTTT.

This chain uses TRBV9 with TRBJ2-7; 10 bases agree with TRBD1. The CDR3 consists of 16 residues. Germline V gene data show CDR1 as SGDLS and CDR2 as YYNGEE. V dropped 3 bases and J dropped 4; count of bases not matched to a gene: 10. In DNA, the CDR3 is TGTGCCAGCAGCGGGGGTTCGGGGACAGGGGTTTACGAGCAGTACTTC. This codes for CASSGGSGTGVYEQYF.

V usage is TRBV5-4 and J usage is TRBJ2-7, with 8 bases aligning to TRBD2. The CDR3 extends over 16 amino acids. Per germline, CDR1 SGHNT and CDR2 YYREEE (reference sequence). V shed 3 bases and J 3 bases; nucleotides not matched to a gene: 11. As DNA, the CDR3 is TGTGCCAGCAGCTCGAACGGGGCTAGCGGGTACTACGAGCAGTACTTC. This gives the protein CASSSNGASGYYEQYF. Complete variable domain (other parts from reference TRBV5-4 and TRBJ2-7): ETGVTQSPTHLIKTRGQQVTLRCSSQSGHNTVSWYQQALGQGPQFIFQYYREEENGRGNFPPRFSGLQFPNYSSELNVNALELDDSALYLCASSSNGASGYYEQYFGPGTRLTVT.

The V gene is TRBV7-2, the J gene TRBJ2-1, with 10 bases identical to TRBD2. V shed 3 bases and J 3 bases; nucleotides not matched to a gene: 11. CDR3 length equals 18 residues. Germline V CDR1 and CDR2: SGHTA, FQGNSA. The CDR3 sequence is CASSFGVAGGVSYNEQFF. CDR3 bases: TGTGCCAGCAGCTTTGGGGTAGCGGGAGGAGTGAGCTACAATGAGCAGTTCTTC.

The J gene is TRBJ1-3, the V gene TRBV7-9; D might be TRBD1 (6 bases). Trimming removed 1 base at V and 0 bases at J, with 10 bases between. The CDR3 extends over 16 amino acids. Germline V lookup: CDR1 SEHNR, CDR2 FQNEAQ (reference sequence). CDR3 residues: CASSLGRGASGNTIYF. The CDR3 DNA reads as TGTGCCAGCAGCTTAGGACGGGGGGCCTCTGGAAACACCATATATTTT.

This chain links TRBV10-3 with TRBJ2-5, with TRBD2 identical over 14 bases. This CDR3 comprises 16 residues. Germline V gene data show CDR1 as ENHRY and CDR2 as SYGVKD. J was trimmed by 5 bases and V by 10 bases; bases with no gene match: 12. The CDR3 loop reads CANHTRLAGGRETQYF. Written as DNA, the CDR3 is TGTGCCAACCACACGAGACTAGCGGGAGGGCGGGAGACCCAGTACTTC.

V gene TRBV4-2 combines with J gene TRBJ2-7; tentative D call: TRBD1 (5 bases). The germline V gene encodes CDR1 LGHNA and CDR2 YNFKEQ. This CDR3 is 13 amino acids long. V shed 0 bases and J shed 3 bases, with 6 bases lying between them. CDR3 sequence reads: CASSQDRGYEQYF. The CDR3 nucleotides read TGTGCCAGCAGCCAAGATAGGGGCTACGAGCAGTACTTC.

This chain links TRBV7-2 with TRBJ2-1; the match to TRBD2 covers 7 bases. CDR3 size: 14 residues. Losses at the gene ends were 3 bases for V and 4 bases for J; bases not matched to a gene: 3. Germline V gene lookup returns CDR1 SGHTA and CDR2 FQGNSA. The CDR3 bases are TGTGCCAGCAGCTTCGGACTAGATTACAATGAGCAGTTCTTC. This encodes CASSFGLDYNEQFF. Full variable domain (remainder filled in from reference TRBV7-2 and TRBJ2-1): GAGVSQSPSNKVTEKGKDVELRCDPISGHTALYWYRQSLGQGLEFLIYFQGNSAPDKSGLPSDRFSAERTGGSVSTLTIQRTQQEDSAVYLCASSFGLDYNEQFFGPGTRLTVL.

Concerning this clone: Within the sample, other DNA sequences also encode this same CDR3. This chain connects TRBV30 to TRBJ2-1, with 7 positions matching TRBD2. With V trimmed by 1 base and J by 1 base, 13 bases remained unmatched. The germline V gene has CDR1 GTSNPN and CDR2 SVGIG (reference sequence). This CDR3 comprises 18 residues. CDR3 DNA: TGTGCCTGGAGTGGGGGGGGGAGGGAGGGCCAGTCCTACAATGAGCAGTTCTTC. This translates into CAWSGGGREGQSYNEQFF.

The rearrangement joins TRBV7-2 to TRBJ1-2; D not resolved. The CDR3 totals 14 residues. The ends were cut back, 2 bases at V and 4 bases at J, with 11 bases in the middle. Germline loops: CDR1 SGHTA, CDR2 FQGNSA. The CDR3 bases are TGTGCCAGCAGCTTACTCGGGAGTACCTATGGCTACACCTTC. Translating gives CASSLLGSTYGYTF. The full variable domain, completed using reference TRBV7-2 and TRBJ1-2, is GAGVSQSPSNKVTEKGKDVELRCDPISGHTALYWYRQSLGQGLEFLIYFQGNSAPDKSGLPSDRFSAERTGGSVSTLTIQRTQQEDSAVYLCASSLLGSTYGYTFGSGTRLTVV.

V is TRBV11-2 and J is TRBJ1-1, with 9 bases identical to TRBD1. Germline V gene sequence: CDR1 SGHAT, CDR2 FQNNGV. The CDR3 runs to 15 residues. Unmatched junction bases numbered 5, after V lost 5 bases and J lost 1 base. The CDR3 loop reads CASSMTGGQNTEAFF. CDR3 DNA: TGTGCCAGCAGCATGACAGGGGGGCAGAACACTGAAGCTTTCTTT.

This clone came up a few times. The chain links TRBV7-6 to TRBJ2-5; D gene ambiguous. Between the trimmed V and J ends, which lost 5 bases and 1 base, there was a span of 14 bases. There are 15 residues in the CDR3. CDR1 and CDR2 from the germline V gene are SGHVS and FNYEAQ. This chain's CDR3 is CASSARPGFQETQYF. DNA of the CDR3: TGTGCCAGCAGCGCCCGACCCGGGTTCCAAGAGACCCAGTACTTC.

This chain uses TRBV6-5 with TRBJ2-7; 7 bases are a match to TRBD1. The CDR3 covers 14 residues. Germline lookup yields CDR1 MNHEY and CDR2 SVGAGI. Trimming took 8 bases from V and 0 from J; bases not matched to a gene: 7. The DNA of the CDR3 is TGTGCCAGCGAGGGGGCGACCAGCTCCTACGAGCAGTACTTC. Its protein is CASEGATSSYEQYF.

The V call is TRBV5-1, the J call TRBJ1-4, with D tentatively TRBD1 (6 bases). This CDR3 spans 15 amino acids. The V gene lost 3 bases and the J gene lost 0 bases, with 9 bases spanning the gap. The germline CDR1 and CDR2 sequences are SGHRS and YFSETQ. The CDR3, as DNA: TGCGCCAGCAGCTCAGGACAGACAACTAATGAAAAACTGTTTTTT. Amino acid sequence: CASSSGQTTNEKLFF.

The chain recombines TRBV2 with TRBJ2-5; TRBD2 might be the D (5 bases). CDR1 is SNHLY and CDR2 is FYNNEI in the germline V gene. The CDR3 is 13 amino acids. V was trimmed by 8 bases and J by 5 bases, leaving 15 bases between them. CDR3 amino acids: CASQILERETQYF. CDR3 sequence (DNA): TGTGCCAGCCAGATTTTGGAGCGGGAGACCCAGTACTTC.

V gene TRBV27 combines with J gene TRBJ2-2, with 14 bases fitting TRBD2. This CDR3 is built from 17 residues. CDR1 is MNHEY, CDR2 SMNVEV, per germline (reference sequence). The J segment lost 8 bases and the V segment lost 5 bases, leaving 10 bases of the junction unmatched. The CDR3 region has the DNA TGTGCCAGCAGTCTAATGCCGGGACTAGCGGGAGTAGGGGAGCTGTTTTTT. Amino acid sequence: CASSLMPGLAGVGELFF.

This chain links TRBV28 with TRBJ1-2; TRBD1 might be the D (6 bases). CDR3 length: 15 amino acids. Germline V CDR1 and CDR2: MDHEN, SYDVKM. V gave up 2 bases and J gave up 7 bases, with 17 bases separating them. The CDR3 DNA reads TGTGCCAGCAGTTTACCCCCAGGGGAGATCGGTGGCTACACCTTC. The encoded protein is CASSLPPGEIGGYTF.

DNA of the CDR3: TGTGCCAGCAGCTTTTTTACTAGCGGGGGGCGGATCTCCTACAATGAGCAGTTCTTC. Residues: CASSFFTSGGRISYNEQFF. V gene TRBV7-2 combines with J gene TRBJ2-1, with 12 bases identical to TRBD2. With V trimmed by 3 bases and J by 0 bases, 9 bases remained unmatched. The germline CDR1 and CDR2 sequences are SGHTA and FQGNSA. The CDR3 extends over 19 amino acids.

This clone is a singleton in its sample. The V gene is TRBV6-6, the J gene TRBJ1-1; D perhaps matches TRBD1 (6 bases). CDR3 length equals 14 residues. CDR1 MNHNY and CDR2 SVGAGI come from the germline V gene (reference sequence). V lost 4 bases and J 5 bases, leaving 14 bases between the germline ends. The CDR3 protein is CASSSGAGGTEAFF. CDR3 bases: TGTGCCAGCAGTTCAGGGGCCGGCGGGACTGAAGCTTTCTTT.

This sequence joins TRBV18 and TRBJ2-1; maybe TRBD2 (5 bases). This CDR3 comprises 16 residues. Germline V CDR1 and CDR2: KGHSH, LQKENI. Trimming removed 2 bases at V and 7 bases at J, with 18 bases between. This CDR3 reads CASSPIAERVGNEQFF. CDR3 DNA: TGTGCCAGCTCACCAATCGCTGAGAGGGTCGGGAATGAGCAGTTCTTC.